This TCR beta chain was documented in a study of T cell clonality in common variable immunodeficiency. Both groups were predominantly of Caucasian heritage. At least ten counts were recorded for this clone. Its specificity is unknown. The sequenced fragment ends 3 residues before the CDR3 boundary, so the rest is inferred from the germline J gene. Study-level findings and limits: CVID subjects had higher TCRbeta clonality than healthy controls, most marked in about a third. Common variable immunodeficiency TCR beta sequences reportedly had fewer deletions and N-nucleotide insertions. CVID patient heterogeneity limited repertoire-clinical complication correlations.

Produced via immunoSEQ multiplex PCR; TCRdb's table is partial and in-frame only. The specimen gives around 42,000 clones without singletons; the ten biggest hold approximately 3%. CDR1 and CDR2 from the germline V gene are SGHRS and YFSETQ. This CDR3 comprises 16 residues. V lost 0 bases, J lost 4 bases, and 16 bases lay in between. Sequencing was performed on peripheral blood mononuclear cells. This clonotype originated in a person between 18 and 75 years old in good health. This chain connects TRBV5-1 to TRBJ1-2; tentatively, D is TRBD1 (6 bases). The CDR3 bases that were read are TGCGCCAGCAGCTTGGCCACTCCGGCAGGGGCCTATGGC. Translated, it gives CASSLATPAGAYG. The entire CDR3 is CASSLATPAGAYGYTF.